This TCR beta chain stems from a study of blood T cell repertoires in COVID-19 (dated by TCRdb to the early 2020s). The study in broad terms: Collaborator samples came from the United States, Italy and Spain and covered acute and convalescent phases of COVID-19. The sample metadata nearly always contained a de-identified subject ID, COVID-19 status, age in years and sex. A freely available public database, intended as a resource for researchers studying the immune response to SARS-CoV-2, is where the repertoires were released. The material from the prospective study consisted of cDNA or gDNA derived from T cells, B-cell-depleted T cells, or PBMCs. Samples came from the ongoing ImmuneRACE study (first 160 participants) plus 1,254 subjects from 6 global collaborators. Where available, HLA class I and class II types were taken from metadata supplied by the sample provider and were not determined by assay-based typing. The dataset comprised deeply sampled blood TCRbeta repertoires from subjects exposed to, actively infected with, or recovered from COVID-19.

The immunoSEQ Assay, a bias-controlled multiplex PCR, was used to amplify TCRbeta CDR3 regions from genomic DNA. As for the authors' bioinformatics: Nucleated cell counts per sample were estimated from amplification of reference gene primers within the assay. To quantify the absolute abundance of each unique TCRbeta CDR3 rearrangement, sequence reads were collapsed and filtered. Productive Simpson clonality was computed per sample as the square root of Simpson's diversity index over productive rearrangements. TCRdb stores this immuneACCESS table with in-frame sequences only. Part of the clones is absent; in the studies checked, under half of the shortfall reflects unresolved V genes, and no reason is known for the rest. V, J and clone size are those of that table, while D and trimming were read from the DNA. This sample has 150,000 to 200,000 clones in its table, and about 80% of those were observed once. Clones ranked in the top ten supply under 9% of the sample.

About this clone: The target of this receptor is not known. Per-base quality was not reported, and no clone a single base away is much larger than it.

Beyond this particular receptor, the publication reports: How much clinical and demographic metadata was included differed by source and by participant, and the metadata was provided uncurated.

In Seattle, one collaborating source enrolled patients while the infection was active and tracked those patients longitudinally over the course of disease. Collaborating institutions collected whole blood in K2EDTA tubes following their own protocols. For TCRbeta analysis, collaborators shipped samples in one of three forms: frozen whole blood, isolated PBMCs, or DNA extracted from either of those sample types. The TCR was taken from a woman aged 40 to 50 with COVID-19, enrolled during active disease. The sequenced material came from peripheral blood.

DNA sequence: TGTGCCAGTAGTATAGAAGGGACAGCTAACTATGGCTACACCTTC. This codes for CASSIEGTANYGYTF. The V and J segments used are TRBV19 and TRBJ1-2; 7 bases in between match TRBD1. The cysteine opens and the phenylalanine closes a CDR3 of 15 amino acids. Kept here is only the CDR3 DNA, which spans 45 bases and is read in frame from base 1. Trimming accounts for 0 bases at V and 0 bases at J, while the number of junction bases matched to no gene is 1. CDR1 and CDR2 are drawn from the germline V gene (reference sequence): LNHDA, SQIVND.